This T cell receptor beta chain was identified during a study of T cell responses to AZD1222 COVID-19 vaccine. General study points: Reportedly, close to half of spike-specific TCRs are directed against unmutated variant regions. The sample set comprised mostly white British donors with more females, and clonal diversity was possibly underestimated. Only a handful of individuals given AZD1222 were seropositive at baseline.

Germline V CDR1 and CDR2: MDHEN, SYDVKM. The CDR3 runs 13 residues. V dropped 5 bases and J dropped 4 bases, with 8 bases sitting between them. Remarks on this clone: Its target is not known.

Sequenced by immunoSEQ multiplex PCR; TCRdb stores in-frame clones only, minus some. The sample has some 87,000 clones, approximately 89% seen once. This receptor was identified in an adult in good health. The sequenced sample was peripheral blood, obtained on day 0 of MenACWY control vaccination. The chain employs TRBV28 and TRBJ2-2; unclear D gene. In DNA, the CDR3 is TGTGCCAGCAGTGAAGCACCCACCGGGGAGCTGTTTTTT. It specifies CASSEAPTGELFF.